This note documents a single T cell receptor beta chain sequence. This record comes from a study of blood T cell repertoires in COVID-19. Those who participated ranged in age from roughly 18 to 90 years and resided in 20 to 25 US areas. Germline CDR1 and CDR2: MDHEN and SYDVKM. The ends lost 5 bases at V and 2 bases at J; junction bases unmatched: 5. The CDR3 is 15 residues long. Data came from immunoSEQ multiplex PCR; TCRdb stores just in-frame clones and leaves some out. The sample contains approximately 350,000 clones, roughly 90% of which appear only once. The receptor was derived from a woman aged 25 to 45 who had recovered from COVID-19. The V call is TRBV28, the J call TRBJ2-1; TRBD2 matches 8 bases. Sequenced material: PBMCs or T cells enriched from blood (not recorded which). As DNA, the CDR3 is TGTGCCAGCAGTCGACTAGCGAGTCCCTACAATGAGCAGTTCTTC. Its translation: CASSRLASPYNEQFF.